The 18 T cell receptor beta chains below all came from one sample that was sequenced in a study of blood T cell repertoires in COVID-19. Profiling relied on immunoSEQ multiplex PCR, and the TCRdb table lists in-frame clones only, not all of them. This table holds approximately 210,000 clones, approximately 85% found once. The sequencing sample was made of PBMCs or T cells enriched from blood (not recorded which). These receptors originate from a man aged 40-55 years who had recovered from COVID-19.

The rearrangement uses TRBV5-4 and TRBJ2-4; 11 bases are shared with TRBD1. V was clipped by 5 bases and J by 3 bases; unmatched bases: 7. In germline, CDR1 is SGHNT, CDR2 YYREEE (reference sequence). The CDR3 runs to 16 residues. The CDR3 loop reads CASSPGQGAGKNIQYF. The DNA of the CDR3 is TGTGCCAGCAGTCCAGGACAGGGGGCTGGCAAAAACATTCAGTACTTC.

V gene TRBV18 combines with J gene TRBJ1-1; weak D call: TRBD1 (5 bases). The V and J ends lost 6 bases and 2 bases respectively, with 16 bases between them. CDR1 KGHSH and CDR2 LQKENI come from the germline V gene. This CDR3 spans 15 amino acids. The chain's CDR3 is CASSFAGNINTEAFF. As DNA, the CDR3 is TGTGCCAGCTCCTTTGCAGGGAACATTAACACTGAAGCTTTCTTT.

This clone occurred once. The chain combines TRBV29-1 with TRBJ1-2; 7 bases align to TRBD1. The length of the CDR3 is 15 residues. In germline, CDR1 is SQVTM, CDR2 ANQGSEA. CDR3 DNA: TGCTTAACCGGGGACAGCCTCAAAGCAAGCTATGGCTACACCTTC. Its translation: CLTGDSLKASYGYTF.

This clone was observed a single time. The rearrangement links TRBV6-2 or TRBV6-3 to TRBJ2-1, with 12 bases lining up with TRBD2. The CDR3 totals 15 residues. V lost 5 bases and J lost 4; bases outside the gene matches: 3. Per germline, CDR1 MNHEY and CDR2 SVGEGT. The CDR3, as DNA: TGTGCCAGCAGTCGGACTAGCGGGGATTACAATGAGCAGTTCTTC. Its translation: CASSRTSGDYNEQFF.

J is TRBJ1-2 and V is TRBV6-5; D is ambiguous. Per the germline V gene, CDR1 is MNHEY and CDR2 is SVGAGI. CDR3 length equals 13 residues. V was trimmed by 6 bases and J by 2 bases, leaving 10 bases between them. CDR3 nucleotide sequence: TGTGCCAGCAGATTAGACGGGAACTATGGCTACACCTTC. Amino acids: CASRLDGNYGYTF.

The chain recombines TRBV29-1 with TRBJ2-3; D is unresolved. Germline V CDR1 and CDR2: SQVTM, ANQGSEA. The CDR3 loop spans 15 amino acids. The V end lost 4 bases, the J end lost 0 bases, and 14 bases lay between the germline ends. DNA of the CDR3: TGCAGCGTTGTTCCTGTCACGGGTAGCACAGATACGCAGTATTTT. Its protein is CSVVPVTGSTDTQYF.

V usage is TRBV28 and J usage is TRBJ1-3; D is ambiguous. V lost 2 bases, J lost 4 bases, and 18 bases lay in between. Germline CDR1 and CDR2: MDHEN and SYDVKM. The length of the CDR3 is 17 residues. This chain's CDR3 is CASSLTPEGLRGNTIYF. CDR3 nucleotides: TGTGCCAGCAGTTTAACCCCGGAGGGTCTGAGGGGAAACACCATATATTTT.

The chain employs TRBV2 and TRBJ1-6, with 10 nucleotides matching TRBD1. Trimming at V came to 6 bases and at J to 8 bases, leaving 13 bases not matched to a gene. Germline V gene lookup returns CDR1 SNHLY and CDR2 FYNNEI. The CDR3 covers 17 residues. CDR3 amino acids: CASSLTHPGTGDSPLHF. The DNA for the CDR3 is TGTGCCAGCAGCCTGACACACCCCGGGACAGGGGATTCACCCCTCCACTTT.

This chain uses TRBV9 with TRBJ1-2; D is undetermined. Germline-derived CDR1 and CDR2 are SGDLS and YYNGEE. Trimming took off 3 bases at V and 7 bases at J, with 13 bases between the two ends. The CDR3 covers 13 residues. The CDR3 spells CASSAGQRGGYTF. The CDR3 DNA sequence: TGTGCCAGCAGCGCCGGGCAGCGGGGTGGCTACACCTTC.

The J gene is TRBJ2-5, the V gene TRBV7-8; 13 positions match TRBD2. CDR3 length: 16 residues. Germline CDR1 reads SGHVS; CDR2 reads FQNEAQ. V shed 5 bases and J 6 bases; nucleotides not matched to a gene: 9. The CDR3, as DNA: TGTGCCAGCAGCGTAGGGACTAGCGGGATGACACAGACCCAGTACTTC. This encodes CASSVGTSGMTQTQYF.

The chain uses TRBV19 and TRBJ1-4; TRBD1 matches at 9 bases. The germline gives CDR1 LNHDA, CDR2 SQIVND (reference sequence). V dropped 6 bases and J dropped 1; count of bases not matched to a gene: 3. This CDR3 contains 15 residues. The CDR3 coding sequence is TGTGCCAGTAGGGACAGGGGAGGAACTAATGAAAAACTGTTTTTT. Protein product: CASRDRGGTNEKLFF. The whole variable domain, remainder taken from reference TRBV19 and TRBJ1-4, is DGGITQSPKYLFRKEGQNVTLSCEQNLNHDAMYWYRQDPGQGLRLIYYSQIVNDFQKGDIAEGYSVSREKKESFPLTVTSAQKNPTAFYLCASRDRGGTNEKLFFGSGTQLSVL.

The rearrangement joins TRBV29-1 to TRBJ2-7; 13 bases align to TRBD2. J was trimmed by 2 bases and V by 0 bases; bases with no gene match: 1. The CDR3 consists of 15 residues. Looked up from germline, CDR1 is SQVTM and CDR2 is ANQGSEA. CDR3: CSVEDGLAGAYEQYF. CDR3 sequence (DNA): TGCAGCGTTGAAGACGGACTAGCGGGAGCCTACGAGCAGTACTTC.

The chain recombines TRBV3-1 (or the pseudogene TRBV3-2) with TRBJ1-2; D remains ambiguous. The CDR3 loop spans 12 amino acids. Between the trimmed V and J ends, which lost 2 bases and 8 bases, there was a span of 9 bases. Germline V gene lookup returns CDR1 LGHDT and CDR2 YNNKEL (reference sequence). CDR3 nucleotide sequence: TGTGCCAGCAGCCAACTAGACGGCGGCTACACCTTC. Its protein product is CASSQLDGGYTF.

The count of this clone is one. The chain has TRBV7-3 and TRBJ2-1, with D tentatively TRBD1 (6 bases). This CDR3 spans 15 amino acids. Germline V gene lookup returns CDR1 SGHTA and CDR2 FQGTGA. V was cut by 2 bases and J by 7 bases, with 15 bases left in between. The CDR3 coding sequence is TGTGCCAGCAGCTTATCGTCAGAGAGGGGGAATGAGCAGTTCTTC. Its translation: CASSLSSERGNEQFF.

The V call is TRBV5-4, the J call TRBJ2-2, with 7 bases lining up with TRBD1. The ends lost 10 bases at V and 6 bases at J; junction bases unmatched: 9. This CDR3 spans 13 amino acids. CDR1 is SGHNT, CDR2 YYREEE, per germline (reference sequence). Here the CDR3 DNA reads TGTGCCGGGGTCGGAAGGGGGCCCGGGGAGCTGTTTTTT. Translated, it gives CAGVGRGPGELFF. Based on the CDR3 plus reference TRBV5-4 and TRBJ2-2, the full variable domain is ETGVTQSPTHLIKTRGQQVTLRCSSQSGHNTVSWYQQALGQGPQFIFQYYREEENGRGNFPPRFSGLQFPNYSSELNVNALELDDSALYLCAGVGRGPGELFFGEGSRLTVL.

CDR3 residues: CASSSRDPRGAQYF. The CDR3 DNA follows: TGTGCCAGTAGTTCCCGGGACCCCCGGGGGGCGCAGTATTTT. This rearrangement joins TRBV19 to TRBJ2-3; TRBD2 matches at 7 bases. Looked up from germline, CDR1 is LNHDA and CDR2 is SQIVND (reference sequence). The CDR3 loop spans 14 amino acids. The junction had 12 bases not matched to a gene; V was cut back by 5 bases and J by 10 bases.

The V gene is TRBV7-9, the J gene TRBJ1-1; D is undetermined. Germline loops: CDR1 SEHNR, CDR2 FQNEAQ (reference sequence). V shed 3 bases and J shed 1 base, with 9 bases lying between them. The CDR3 is 14 amino acids. CDR3 DNA: TGTGCCAGCAGCTTCGGGCGGGAGAACACTGAAGCTTTCTTT. It codes for CASSFGRENTEAFF.

V is TRBV30 and J is TRBJ1-2; perhaps TRBD1 as D (5 bases). Germline loops: CDR1 GTSNPN, CDR2 SVGIG (reference sequence). The CDR3 runs to 15 residues. The germline V and J ends were trimmed by 0 bases and 8 bases, with 19 bases remaining between them. The CDR3 DNA reads as TGTGCCTGGAGTGTACAAGTGGCCCAGGGTAGCGGCTACACCTTC. This gives the protein CAWSVQVAQGSGYTF.